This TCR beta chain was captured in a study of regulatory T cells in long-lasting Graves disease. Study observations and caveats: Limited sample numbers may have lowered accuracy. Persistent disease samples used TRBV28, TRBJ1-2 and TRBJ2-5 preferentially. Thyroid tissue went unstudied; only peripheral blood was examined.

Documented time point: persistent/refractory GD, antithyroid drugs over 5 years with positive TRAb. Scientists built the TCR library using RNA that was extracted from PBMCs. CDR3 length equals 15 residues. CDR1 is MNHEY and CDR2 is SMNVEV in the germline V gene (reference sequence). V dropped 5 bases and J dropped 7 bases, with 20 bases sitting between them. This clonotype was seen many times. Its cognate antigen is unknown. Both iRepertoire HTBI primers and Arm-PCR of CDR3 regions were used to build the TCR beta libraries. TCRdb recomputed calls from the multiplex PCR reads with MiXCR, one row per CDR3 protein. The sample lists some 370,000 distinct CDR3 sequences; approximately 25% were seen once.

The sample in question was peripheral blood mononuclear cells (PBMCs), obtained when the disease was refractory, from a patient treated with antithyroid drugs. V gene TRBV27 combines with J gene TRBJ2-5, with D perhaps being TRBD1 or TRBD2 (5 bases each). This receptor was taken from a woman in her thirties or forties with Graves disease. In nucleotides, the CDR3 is TGTGCCAGCAGTCCCCAGGGAGCGGCCTGGGTGACCCAGTACTTC. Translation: CASSPQGAAWVTQYF.